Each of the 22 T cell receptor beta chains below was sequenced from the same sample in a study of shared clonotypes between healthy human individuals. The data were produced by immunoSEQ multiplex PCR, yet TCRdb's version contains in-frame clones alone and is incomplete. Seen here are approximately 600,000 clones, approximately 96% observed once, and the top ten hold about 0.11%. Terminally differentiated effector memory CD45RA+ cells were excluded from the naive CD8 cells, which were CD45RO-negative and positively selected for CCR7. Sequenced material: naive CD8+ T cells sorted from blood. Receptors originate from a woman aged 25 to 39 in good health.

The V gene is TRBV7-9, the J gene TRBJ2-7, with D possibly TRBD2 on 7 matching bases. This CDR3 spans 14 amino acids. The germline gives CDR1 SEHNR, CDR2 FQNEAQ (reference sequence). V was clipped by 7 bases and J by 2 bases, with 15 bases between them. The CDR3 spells CASIPTGGPYEQYF. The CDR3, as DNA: TGTGCCAGCATCCCCACCGGGGGGCCCTACGAGCAGTACTTC.

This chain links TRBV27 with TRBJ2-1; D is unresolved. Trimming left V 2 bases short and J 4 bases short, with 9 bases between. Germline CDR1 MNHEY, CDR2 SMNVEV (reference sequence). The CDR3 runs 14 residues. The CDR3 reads CASSLAPSYNEQFF. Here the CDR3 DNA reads TGTGCCAGCAGTTTAGCCCCCTCTTACAATGAGCAGTTCTTC.

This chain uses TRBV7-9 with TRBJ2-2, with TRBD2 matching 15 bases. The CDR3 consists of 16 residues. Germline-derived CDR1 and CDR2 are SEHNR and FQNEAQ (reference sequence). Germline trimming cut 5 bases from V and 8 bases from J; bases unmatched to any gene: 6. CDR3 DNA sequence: TGTGCCAGCAGCCTCGGGACTAGCGGGAGGTATGGGGAGCTGTTTTTT. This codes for CASSLGTSGRYGELFF.

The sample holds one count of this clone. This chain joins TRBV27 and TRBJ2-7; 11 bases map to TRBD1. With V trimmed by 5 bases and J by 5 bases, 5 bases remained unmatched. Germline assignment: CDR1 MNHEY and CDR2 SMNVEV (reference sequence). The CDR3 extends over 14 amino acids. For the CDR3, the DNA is TGTGCCAGCAGTCAACGGACAGGGGGCAACGAGCAGTACTTC. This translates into CASSQRTGGNEQYF.

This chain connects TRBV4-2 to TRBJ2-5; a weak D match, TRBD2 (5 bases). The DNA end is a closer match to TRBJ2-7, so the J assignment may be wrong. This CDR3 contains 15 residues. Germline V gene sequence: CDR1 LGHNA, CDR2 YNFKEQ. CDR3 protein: CASSQDDASGYEQYF. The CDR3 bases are TGTGCCAGCAGCCAAGATGATGCCAGCGGCTACGAGCAGTACTTC.

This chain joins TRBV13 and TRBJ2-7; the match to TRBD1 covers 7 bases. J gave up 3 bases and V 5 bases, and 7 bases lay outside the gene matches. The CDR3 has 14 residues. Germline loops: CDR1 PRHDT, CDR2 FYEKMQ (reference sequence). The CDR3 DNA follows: TGTGCCAGCAGCACCGGGGCAGGGGGCTACGAGCAGTACTTC. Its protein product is CASSTGAGGYEQYF.

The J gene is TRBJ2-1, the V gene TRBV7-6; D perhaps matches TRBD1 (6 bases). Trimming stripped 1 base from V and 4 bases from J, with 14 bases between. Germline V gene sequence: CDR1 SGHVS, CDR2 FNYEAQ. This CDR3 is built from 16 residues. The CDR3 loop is CASSLGQGPPYNEQFF. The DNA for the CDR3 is TGTGCCAGCAGCTTAGGGCAGGGGCCTCCTTACAATGAGCAGTTCTTC.

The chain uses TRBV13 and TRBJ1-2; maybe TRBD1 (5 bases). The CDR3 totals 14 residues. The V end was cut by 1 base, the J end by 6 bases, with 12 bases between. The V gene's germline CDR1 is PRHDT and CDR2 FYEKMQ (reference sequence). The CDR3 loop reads CASSLEAGTNGYTF. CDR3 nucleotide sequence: TGTGCCAGCAGCTTAGAAGCAGGGACCAATGGCTACACCTTC.

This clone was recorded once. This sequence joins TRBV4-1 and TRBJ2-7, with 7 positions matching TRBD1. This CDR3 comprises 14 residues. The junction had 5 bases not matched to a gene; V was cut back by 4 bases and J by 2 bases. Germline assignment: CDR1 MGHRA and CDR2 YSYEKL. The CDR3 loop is CASSLRDSTYEQYF. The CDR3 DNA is TGCGCCAGCAGCCTACGGGACAGTACCTACGAGCAGTACTTC.

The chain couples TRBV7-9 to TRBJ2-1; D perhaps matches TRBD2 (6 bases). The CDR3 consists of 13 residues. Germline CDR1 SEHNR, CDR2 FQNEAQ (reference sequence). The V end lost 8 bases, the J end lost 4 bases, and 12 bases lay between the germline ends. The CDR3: CASGMGGYNEQFF. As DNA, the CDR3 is TGTGCCAGCGGGATGGGAGGTTACAATGAGCAGTTCTTC.

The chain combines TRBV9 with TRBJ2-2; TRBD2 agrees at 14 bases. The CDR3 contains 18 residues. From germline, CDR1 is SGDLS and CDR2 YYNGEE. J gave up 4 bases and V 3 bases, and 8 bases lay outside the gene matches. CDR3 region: CASSAVGLAGVGTGELFF. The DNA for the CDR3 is TGTGCCAGCAGCGCGGTGGGACTAGCGGGAGTGGGCACCGGGGAGCTGTTTTTT.

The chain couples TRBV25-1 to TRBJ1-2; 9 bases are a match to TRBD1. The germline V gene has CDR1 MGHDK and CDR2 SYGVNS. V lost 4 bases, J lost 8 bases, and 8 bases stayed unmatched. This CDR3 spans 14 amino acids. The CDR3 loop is CASSVDRGGEGYTF. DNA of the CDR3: TGTGCCAGCAGTGTCGACAGGGGGGGGGAAGGCTACACCTTC.

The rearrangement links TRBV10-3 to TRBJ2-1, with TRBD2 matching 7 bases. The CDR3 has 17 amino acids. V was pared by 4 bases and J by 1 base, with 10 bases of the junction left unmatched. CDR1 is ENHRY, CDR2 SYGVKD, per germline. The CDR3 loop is CAISVKRGGGSYNEQFF. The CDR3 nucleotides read TGTGCCATCAGTGTCAAACGTGGCGGGGGATCCTACAATGAGCAGTTCTTC.

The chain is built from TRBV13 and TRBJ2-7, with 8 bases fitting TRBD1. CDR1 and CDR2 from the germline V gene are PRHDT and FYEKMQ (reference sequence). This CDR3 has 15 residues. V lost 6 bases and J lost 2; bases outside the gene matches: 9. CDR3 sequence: CASSSTGTGPYEQYF. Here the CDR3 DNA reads TGTGCCAGCAGTTCAACCGGGACAGGACCCTACGAGCAGTACTTC.

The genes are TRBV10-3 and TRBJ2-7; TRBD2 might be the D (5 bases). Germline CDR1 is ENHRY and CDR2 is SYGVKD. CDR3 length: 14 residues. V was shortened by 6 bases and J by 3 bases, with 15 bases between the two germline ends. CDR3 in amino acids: CAIRKDFSGYEQYF. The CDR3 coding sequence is TGTGCCATCAGGAAGGACTTCTCGGGCTACGAGCAGTACTTC.

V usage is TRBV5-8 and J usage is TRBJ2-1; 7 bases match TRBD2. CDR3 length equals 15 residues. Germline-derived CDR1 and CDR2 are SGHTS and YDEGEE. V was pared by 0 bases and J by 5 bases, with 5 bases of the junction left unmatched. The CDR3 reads CASSLARDYHNEQFF. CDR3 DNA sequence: TGTGCCAGCAGCTTGGCCAGGGACTACCACAATGAGCAGTTCTTC.

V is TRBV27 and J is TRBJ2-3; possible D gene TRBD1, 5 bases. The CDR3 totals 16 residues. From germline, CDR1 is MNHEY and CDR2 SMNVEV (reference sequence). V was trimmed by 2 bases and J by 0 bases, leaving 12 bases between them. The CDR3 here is CASSLTSGISTDTQYF. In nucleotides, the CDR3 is TGTGCCAGCAGTTTAACCTCAGGGATCAGCACAGATACGCAGTATTTT.

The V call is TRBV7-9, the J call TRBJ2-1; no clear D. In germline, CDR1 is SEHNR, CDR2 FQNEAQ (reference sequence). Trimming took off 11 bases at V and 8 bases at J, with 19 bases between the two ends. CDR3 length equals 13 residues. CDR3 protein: CAGIPSMSDEQFF. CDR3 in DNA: TGTGCCGGAATCCCTAGTATGTCGGATGAGCAGTTCTTC.

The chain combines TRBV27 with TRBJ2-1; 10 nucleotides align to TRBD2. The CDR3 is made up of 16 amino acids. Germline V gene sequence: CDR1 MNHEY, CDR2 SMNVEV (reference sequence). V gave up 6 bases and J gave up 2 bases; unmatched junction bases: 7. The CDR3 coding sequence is TGTGCCAGCAGGGCGGCTAGCGGGAGAACCTACAATGAGCAGTTCTTC. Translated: CASRAASGRTYNEQFF.

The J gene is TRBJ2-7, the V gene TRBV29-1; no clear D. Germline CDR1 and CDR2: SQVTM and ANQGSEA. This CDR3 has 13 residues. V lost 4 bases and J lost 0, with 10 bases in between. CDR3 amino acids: CSVVNVNSYEQYF. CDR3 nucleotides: TGCAGCGTTGTAAACGTAAACTCCTACGAGCAGTACTTC.

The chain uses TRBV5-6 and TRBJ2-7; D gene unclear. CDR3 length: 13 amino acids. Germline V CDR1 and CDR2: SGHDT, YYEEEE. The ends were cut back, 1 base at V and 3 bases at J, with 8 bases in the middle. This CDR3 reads CASSLSNNYEQYF. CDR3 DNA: TGTGCCAGCAGCTTGTCAAACAACTACGAGCAGTACTTC.

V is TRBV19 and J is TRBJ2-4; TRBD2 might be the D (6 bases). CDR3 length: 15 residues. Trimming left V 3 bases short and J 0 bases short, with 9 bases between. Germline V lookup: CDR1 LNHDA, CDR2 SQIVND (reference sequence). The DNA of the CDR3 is TGTGCCAGTAGTATGGAGGGACTAGCCAAAAACATTCAGTACTTC. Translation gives CASSMEGLAKNIQYF.